Given below is one T cell receptor beta chain in context. The table lists this clonotype with many counts. Its antigen is still unknown. Within one base of it there is no much larger clone, and no base qualities were kept. Stable Graves' hyperthyroidism was defined as the absence of progression to ophthalmopathy over 18 months of follow-up. Hyperthyroidism patients were newly diagnosed, with disease duration under 2 months, and aged 18 to 65 years. Any patient with an uncontrolled infection, another autoimmune disease, pregnancy or lactation was excluded. Clinical symptoms, serum thyroxine and TRAb, thyroid ultrasound, and orbital computed tomography formed the basis for the diagnoses. Ficoll-Paque density gradient centrifugation was used to isolate PBMCs from around 10 ml of fresh peripheral blood. Total RNA was extracted using Trizol reagent, and RNA quality was assessed on an Agilent 2100 Bioanalyzer.

The source of the sample is a study of T cells in Graves' hyperthyroidism and ophthalmopathy (dated 2019 in TCRdb). About the investigation overall: Peripheral blood was collected at initial diagnosis, before any treatment. A discovery cohort of about 100 patients, about 40 with Graves' ophthalmopathy and about 58 with stable Graves' hyperthyroidism, was used to find distinguishing TCR V-J signatures. An independent validation cohort of fewer than 20 hyperthyroidism patients and about 15 patients who later progressed to ophthalmopathy tested prospective prediction of ophthalmopathy. For training and testing, the approximately 97 patients in the discovery cohort were randomly divided in a 7:3 ratio. The study also compared thyroid tissue and blood T-cell repertoires from more than 5 Graves' hyperthyroidism patients. After sampling, hyperthyroidism patients received methimazole starting at 30 mg daily, and ophthalmopathy patients received high-dose intravenous methylprednisolone. The paper describes TCR Vbeta CDR3 sequencing of about 140 peripheral blood samples, made up of roughly 40 ophthalmopathy patients, 70 to 75 hyperthyroidism patients and about 17 progressor patients.

Via the germline V gene, CDR1 is SGHTA and CDR2 FQGNSA. The germline V and J ends show losses of 2 bases and 5 bases respectively, and no gene match explains 15 bases of the junction. The CDR3 measures 19 amino acids from cysteine to phenylalanine. The DNA shown is the 57-base CDR3, in frame from base 1. TCR beta CDR3 regions were amplified from RNA transcripts. The TCR CDR3 was subjected to a first round of RT-PCR using the HTBI primer set and the Qiagen OneStep RT-PCR kit. Libraries were constructed in a second round of multiplex PCR, after which size selection and purification were performed. Libraries were sequenced paired-end with 100 bp reads on an Illumina HiSeq2000. Processing in the source paper ran as follows. SOAPnuke was used to process the raw data, throwing out any read that contained adapters or uncalled bases, had a mean Phred below 15, or lacked an exact constant-primer or identifier match. COPE v1.2.5 was used to merge high-quality paired reads, and clonotypes were defined as unique nucleotide sequences. Clonotypes were aligned to IMGT TRBV, TRBD and TRBJ reference segments using MiTCR v1.1. Analysis was restricted to V-J combinations with a frequency above 0.0001, which covered 98% to 99.2% of repertoires. A TCS score was defined as the ratio between F50 (clonal expansion) and ExV (chaos), using BLOSUM62-based TCRdist between CDR3 peptides within each V-J. Welch's t-statistics and random forest reduced fewer than 550 V-J features to some 14, which were used in a naive Bayes classifier (R e1071). The public sequencing data were trimmed at Q25 with fastp and processed into clonotypes with MiXCR by TCRdb, which kept only in-frame beta chains. Every entry covers one CDR3 protein and lists the most common genes and DNA from its rows. These V and J calls rely on TCRdb rather than the paper's analysis. In this sample the table shows hundreds of thousands of distinct CDR3 sequences, over 15% of which occur a single time. The ten biggest clones cover approximately 18% of the sample.

The paper as a whole reports these results and caveats: In validation, the model predicted progression to ophthalmopathy a median of approximately 6.3 months before onset, with 65% to 71% sensitivity and roughly 79% specificity. Blood samples also contained most of the expanded thyroid clonotypes (frequency above 0.001), which suggests that blood repertoires may reflect thyroid immune responses. A model built on a 13 V-J signature distinguished ophthalmopathy from stable hyperthyroidism, reaching 87.88% sensitivity and approximately 83% specificity in cross-validation and 80%/75% in testing. Sample size was not statistically predetermined, and blinding of investigators to group allocation was not performed.

This TCR derives from a woman in her late teens or twenties with Graves' hyperthyroidism. The receptor chain draws on TRBV7-2 and TRBJ2-5; 12 junctional bases match TRBD2. Sequencing used blood. The nucleotide sequence is given as TGTGCCAGCAGCTTAAGGGCTTCGACTAGCGGGGGATTGGAGGAGACCCAGTACTTC. Its protein product is CASSLRASTSGGLEETQYF.